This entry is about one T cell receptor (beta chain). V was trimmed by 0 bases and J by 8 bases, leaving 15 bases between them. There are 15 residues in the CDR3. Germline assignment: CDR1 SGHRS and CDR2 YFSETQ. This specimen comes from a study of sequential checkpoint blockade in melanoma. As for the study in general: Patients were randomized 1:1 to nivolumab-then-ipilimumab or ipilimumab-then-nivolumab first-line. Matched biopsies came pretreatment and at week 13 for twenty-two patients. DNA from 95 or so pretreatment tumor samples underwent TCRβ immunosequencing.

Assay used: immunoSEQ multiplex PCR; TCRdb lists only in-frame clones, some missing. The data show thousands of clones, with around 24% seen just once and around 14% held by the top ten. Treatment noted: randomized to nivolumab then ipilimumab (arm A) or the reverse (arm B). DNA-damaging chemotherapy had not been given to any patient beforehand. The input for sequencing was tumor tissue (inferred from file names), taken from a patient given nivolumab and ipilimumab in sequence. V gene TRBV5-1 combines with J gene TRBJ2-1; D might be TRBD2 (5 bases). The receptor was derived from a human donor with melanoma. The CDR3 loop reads CASSLEVAGRDEQFF. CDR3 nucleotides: TGCGCCAGCAGCTTGGAGGTTGCGGGTCGGGATGAGCAGTTCTTC. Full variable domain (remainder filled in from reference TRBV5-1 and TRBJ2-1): KAGVTQTPRYLIKTRGQQVTLSCSPISGHRSVSWYQQTPGQGLQFLFEYFSETQRNKGNFPGRFSGRQFSNSRSEMNVSTLELGDSALYLCASSLEVAGRDEQFFGPGTRLTVL.